Shown below are 13 T cell receptor beta chains from a single sample sequenced in a study of post-analysis software for immune sequencing data. The study, taken as a whole, reports: When patients were compared with controls, about 5 TRBV segments were more frequent, TRBV5-6, TRBV5-1 and TRBV20-1 among them.

Antigens of these TCRs are unknown. The authors incorporated unique molecular identifiers into the TCR beta cDNA libraries. Each CDR3 protein is one row after TCRdb ran MiXCR on the PCR reads. The sample holds fewer than 900,000 distinct CDR3 sequences, about half seen once. The sequenced sample was blood. The receptor set was obtained from a girl under 18 with multiple sclerosis.

For this clonotype: One end of the junction varies from germline; a read error may be responsible. The chain combines TRBV4-2 with TRBJ2-1, with D tentatively TRBD1 or TRBD2 (7 bases each). Germline assignment: CDR1 LGHNA and CDR2 YNFKEQ. This CDR3 is built from 16 residues. CDR3 nucleotides: TGTGCCAGCAGCCCCCCCGGGGGGACAGCCTACAATGAGCAGGTCTTC. Translated: CASSPPGGTAYNEQVF.

The rearrangement links TRBV15 to TRBJ2-1, with TRBD1 identical over 8 bases. The germline CDR1 and CDR2 sequences are LNHNV and YYDKDF (reference sequence). V was pared by 3 bases and J by 9 bases, with 10 bases of the junction left unmatched. The CDR3 covers 15 residues. The CDR3: CATSRGQGQVREQFF. The CDR3 region has the DNA TGTGCCACCAGCAGGGGCCAGGGACAGGTTCGTGAGCAGTTCTTC.

V gene TRBV7-2 combines with J gene TRBJ2-5; perhaps TRBD1 as D (5 bases). The germline V gene has CDR1 SGHTA and CDR2 FQGNSA. Trimming pared 7 bases from V and 11 bases from J, leaving 17 bases between. The CDR3 is 12 amino acids. This CDR3 is CASTGLYNEQYF. For the CDR3, the DNA is TGTGCCAGCACAGGGCTTTACAATGAGCAGTACTTC.

J is TRBJ2-3 and V is TRBV4-1; D gene ambiguous. The CDR3 spans 14 residues. Between the trimmed V and J ends, which lost 3 bases and 4 bases, there was a span of 11 bases. Germline CDR1 MGHRA, CDR2 YSYEKL. The CDR3 reads CASSQLIGADTQYF. The CDR3 coding sequence is TGCGCCAGCAGCCAGCTCATTGGGGCAGATACGCAGTATTTT.

The CDR3 sequence is CASSGAGSSNEQFF. The CDR3 coding sequence is TGTGCCAGCAGCGGAGCCGGGTCCTCGAATGAGCAGTTCTTC. The chain is built from TRBV4-2 and TRBJ2-1; D gene uncertain. CDR1 and CDR2 from the germline V gene are LGHNA and YNFKEQ. The CDR3 is made up of 14 amino acids. V lost 5 bases and J lost 7, with 15 bases in between.

The chain combines TRBV15 with TRBJ1-1; no firm D call. This CDR3 contains 16 residues. Germline-derived CDR1 and CDR2 are LNHNV and YYDKDF (reference sequence). With 3 bases removed from V and 0 bases from J, the gap between germline ends came to 14 bases. CDR3 sequence reads: CATSRYLQAMNTEAFF. In DNA, the CDR3 is TGTGCCACCAGCAGGTACCTTCAGGCGATGAACACTGAAGCTTTCTTT.

The CDR3 protein is CASSEDRYEQYF. The CDR3 nucleotides are TGTGCCAGCAGTGAGGACCGCTACGAGCAGTACTTC. This rearrangement joins TRBV25-1 to TRBJ2-4; no clear D. The tail of the sequence fits TRBJ2-7 better, so the J call may be wrong. The CDR3 covers 12 residues. Per germline, CDR1 MGHDK and CDR2 SYGVNS.

This CDR3 is CSAREAPGGLGEQYF. For the CDR3, the DNA is TGCAGTGCTAGAGAGGCCCCTGGAGGACTAGGGGAGCAGTACTTC. The rearrangement links TRBV20-1 to TRBJ2-5, with 7 bases identical to TRBD2. V lost 0 bases, J lost 11 bases, and 15 bases stayed unmatched. The CDR3 totals 15 residues. Germline CDR1 reads DFQATT; CDR2 reads SNEGSKA (reference sequence).

The chain carries TRBV5-1 and TRBJ2-7; tentatively, D is TRBD1 (5 bases). The CDR3 spans 14 residues. Germline V gene data show CDR1 as SGHRS and CDR2 as YFSETQ. Between the trimmed V and J ends, which lost 3 bases and 2 bases, there was a span of 12 bases. The chain's CDR3 is CASSSEDTTYEQYF. CDR3 sequence (DNA): TGCGCCAGCAGCTCAGAGGACACTACCTACGAGCAGTACTTC. Full variable domain (remainder filled in from reference TRBV5-1 and TRBJ2-7): KAGVTQTPRYLIKTRGQQVTLSCSPISGHRSVSWYQQTPGQGLQFLFEYFSETQRNKGNFPGRFSGRQFSNSRSEMNVSTLELGDSALYLCASSSEDTTYEQYFGPGTRLTVT.

The V and J genes are TRBV19 and TRBJ1-5; D unresolved. This CDR3 has 15 residues. Germline loops: CDR1 LNHDA, CDR2 SQIVND (reference sequence). Trimming removed 4 bases at V and 0 bases at J, with 10 bases between. This CDR3 reads CASSTHSRSNQPQHF. For the CDR3, the DNA is TGTGCCAGTAGTACCCACAGTCGTAGCAATCAGCCCCAGCATTTT. The variable domain in full, completed from reference TRBV19 and TRBJ1-5, reads DGGITQSPKYLFRKEGQNVTLSCEQNLNHDAMYWYRQDPGQGLRLIYYSQIVNDFQKGDIAEGYSVSREKKESFPLTVTSAQKNPTAFYLCASSTHSRSNQPQHFGDGTRLSIL.

This clonotype has only a few counts. The DNA for the CDR3 is TGCGCCAGCAGCCCAGAGGGGGCGGCCTACGAGCAGTACTTC. Translating gives CASSPEGAAYEQYF. This chain links TRBV4-3 with TRBJ2-7, with 7 bases that match TRBD1. The length of the CDR3 is 14 residues. V trimming: 4 bases; J trimming: 2 bases; junction bases outside the gene matches: 5. CDR1 LGHNA and CDR2 YSLEER come from the germline V gene.

The chain has TRBV19 and TRBJ2-1, with 13 nucleotides matching TRBD2. CDR3 length equals 15 residues. Germline loops: CDR1 LNHDA, CDR2 SQIVND (reference sequence). Unmatched junction bases numbered 10, after V lost 10 bases and J lost 7 bases. DNA of the CDR3: TGTGCCACTCGGACTAGCGGGAGCCCATTAAATGAGCAGTTCTTC. Translating gives CATRTSGSPLNEQFF.

The chain has TRBV7-3 and TRBJ2-1; D ambiguous. The CDR3 runs to 16 residues. Between the trimmed V and J ends, which lost 5 bases and 6 bases, there was a span of 20 bases. Germline V gives CDR1 SGHTA, CDR2 FQGTGA. CDR3 sequence (DNA): TGTGCCAGCAGCGAAAAAGGGATTGCGACCTCCAATGAGCAGTTCTTC. This gives the protein CASSEKGIATSNEQFF.